This T cell receptor beta chain emerged from a study of shared clonotypes between healthy human individuals. Findings and limits, study-wide: Naive CD4 clonotypes were shared across a few donors at about 5%.

Donors had no recently reported acute infections or vaccinations and were HIV-negative. All of the donors resided in Nashville, Tennessee, and each was a Caucasian adult. The sorted-subset replicate PCRs were given around 200 ng DNA, which is tens of thousands of T cell genomes. The method was immunoSEQ multiplex PCR; TCRdb's version includes in-frame clones alone and lacks a portion of them. Of about 2.4 million clones listed, around nine tenths are singletons. The ends lost 2 bases at V and 7 bases at J; junction bases unmatched: 12. The CDR3 loop spans 17 amino acids. Germline CDR1 reads SGHDN; CDR2 reads FVKESK. In regard to this clone: The antigen is unknown.

The sample was naive CD4+ T cells sorted from blood. Subset reported: CD45RA+ positively selected. The chain combines TRBV14 with TRBJ2-2; 8 nucleotides match TRBD2. The source of this sequence is a man in his late teens or twenties in good health. The DNA of the CDR3 is TGTGCCAGCAGCCAACGGTCCGGGAGGGTTAGAGGCGGGGAGCTGTTTTTT. Translated: CASSQRSGRVRGGELFF.